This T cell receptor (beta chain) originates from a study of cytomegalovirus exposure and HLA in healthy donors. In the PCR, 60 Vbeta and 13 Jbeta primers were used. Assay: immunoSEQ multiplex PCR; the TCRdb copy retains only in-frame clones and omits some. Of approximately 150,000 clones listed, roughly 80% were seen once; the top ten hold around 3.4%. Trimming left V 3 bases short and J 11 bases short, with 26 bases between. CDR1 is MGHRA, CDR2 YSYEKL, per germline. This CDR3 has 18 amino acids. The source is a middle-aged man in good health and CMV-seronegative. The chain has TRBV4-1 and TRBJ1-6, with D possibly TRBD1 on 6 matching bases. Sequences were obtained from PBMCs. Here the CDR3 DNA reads TGCGCCAGCAGCCAGGGGGTCCAGGGGTTGCGGATGAAGACACCCCTCCACTTT. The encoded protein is CASSQGVQGLRMKTPLHF.